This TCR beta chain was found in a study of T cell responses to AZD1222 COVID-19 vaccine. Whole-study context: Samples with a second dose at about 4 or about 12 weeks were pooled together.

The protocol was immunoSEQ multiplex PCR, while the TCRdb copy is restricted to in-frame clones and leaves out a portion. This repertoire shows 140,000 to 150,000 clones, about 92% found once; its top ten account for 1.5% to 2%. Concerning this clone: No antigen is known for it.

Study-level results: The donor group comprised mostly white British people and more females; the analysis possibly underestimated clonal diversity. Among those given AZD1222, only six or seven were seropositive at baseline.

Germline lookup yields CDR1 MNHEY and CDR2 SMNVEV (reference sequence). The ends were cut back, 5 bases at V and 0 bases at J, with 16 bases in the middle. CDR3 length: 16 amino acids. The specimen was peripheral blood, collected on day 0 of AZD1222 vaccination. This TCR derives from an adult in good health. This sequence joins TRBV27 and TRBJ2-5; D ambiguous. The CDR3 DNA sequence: TGTGCCAGCAGTCCCCGGTTCCCAGGCGACCAAGAGACCCAGTACTTC. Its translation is CASSPRFPGDQETQYF.